This T cell receptor (beta chain) stems from a study of lymphopenia after photon versus proton radiotherapy. Study-level results: Photon-treated patients lost naive T cells and TCR diversity; proton-treated stayed stable. Larger post-nadir TCR diversity loss correlated inversely with survival in deceased patients.

About this clone itself: Its specificity is not known.

This CDR3 region has 15 residues. Germline V gene data show CDR1 as SGHRS and CDR2 as YFSETQ. The V gene lost 0 bases and the J gene lost 2 bases, with 11 bases spanning the gap. Data came from immunoSEQ multiplex PCR; TCRdb stores just in-frame clones and leaves some out. The sample yields approximately 66,000 clones, approximately 83% seen once. The V and J genes are TRBV5-1 and TRBJ1-1; a possible D gene is TRBD1 (6 bases). This TCR came from a man in his forties or fifties with gastric cancer. Sequencing used peripheral blood, obtained from a patient treated with photon-based radiotherapy. Here the CDR3 reads CASSLAGTPNTEAFF. DNA for the CDR3: TGCGCCAGCAGCTTGGCGGGGACACCTAACACTGAAGCTTTCTTT.